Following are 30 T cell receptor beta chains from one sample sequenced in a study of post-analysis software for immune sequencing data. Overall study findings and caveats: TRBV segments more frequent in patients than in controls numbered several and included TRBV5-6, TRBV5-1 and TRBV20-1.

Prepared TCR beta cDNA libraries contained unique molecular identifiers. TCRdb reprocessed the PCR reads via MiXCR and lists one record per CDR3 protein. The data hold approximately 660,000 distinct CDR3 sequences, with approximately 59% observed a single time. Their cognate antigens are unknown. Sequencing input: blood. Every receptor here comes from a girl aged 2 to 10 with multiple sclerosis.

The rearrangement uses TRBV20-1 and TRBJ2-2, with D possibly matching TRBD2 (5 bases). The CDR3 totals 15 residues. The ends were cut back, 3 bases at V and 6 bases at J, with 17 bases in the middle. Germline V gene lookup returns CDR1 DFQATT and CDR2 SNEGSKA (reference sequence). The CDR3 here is CSASEGLAGAGELFF. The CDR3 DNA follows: TGCAGTGCTAGCGAGGGCCTCGCCGGGGCCGGGGAGCTGTTTTTT.

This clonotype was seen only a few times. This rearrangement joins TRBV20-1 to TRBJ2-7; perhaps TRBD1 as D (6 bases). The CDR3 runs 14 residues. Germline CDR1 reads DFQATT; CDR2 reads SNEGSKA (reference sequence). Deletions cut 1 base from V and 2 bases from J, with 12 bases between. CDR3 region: CSARVTQGPYEQYF. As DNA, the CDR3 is TGCAGTGCTAGAGTAACCCAGGGGCCCTACGAGCAGTACTTC.

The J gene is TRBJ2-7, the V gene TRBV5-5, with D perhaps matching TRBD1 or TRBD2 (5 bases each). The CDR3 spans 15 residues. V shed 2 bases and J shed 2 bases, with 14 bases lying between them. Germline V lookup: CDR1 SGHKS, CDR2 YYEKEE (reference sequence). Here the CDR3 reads CASSFRDGSTYEQYF. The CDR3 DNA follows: TGTGCCAGCAGCTTTCGGGACGGTTCGACCTACGAGCAGTACTTC.

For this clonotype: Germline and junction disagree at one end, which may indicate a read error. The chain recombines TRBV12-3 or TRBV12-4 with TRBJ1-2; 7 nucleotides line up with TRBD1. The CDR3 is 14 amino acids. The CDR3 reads CAGSSTGTAYGYTF. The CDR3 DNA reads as TGTGCCGGCAGTTCAACCGGGACAGCCTATGGCTACACCTTC.

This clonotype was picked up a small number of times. The CDR3 spells CASSGGQGGSYNEQFF. The CDR3, as DNA: TGTGCCAGCAGTGGGGGACAGGGCGGATCCTACAATGAGCAGTTCTTC. The chain carries TRBV2 and TRBJ2-1, with TRBD1 identical over 9 bases. V shed 4 bases and J 1 base; nucleotides not matched to a gene: 5. From germline, CDR1 is SNHLY and CDR2 FYNNEI. CDR3 size: 16 residues.

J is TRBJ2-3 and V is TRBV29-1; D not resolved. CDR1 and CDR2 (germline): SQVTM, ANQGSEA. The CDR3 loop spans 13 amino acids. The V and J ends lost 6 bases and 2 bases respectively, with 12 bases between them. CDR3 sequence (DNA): TGCAGCGTAATAGGAGAGAACACAGATACGCAGTATTTT. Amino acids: CSVIGENTDTQYF.

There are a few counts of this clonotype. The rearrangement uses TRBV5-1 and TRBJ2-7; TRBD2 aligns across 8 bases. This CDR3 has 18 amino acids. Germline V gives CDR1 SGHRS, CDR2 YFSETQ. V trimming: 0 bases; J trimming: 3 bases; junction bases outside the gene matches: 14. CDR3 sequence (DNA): TGCGCCAGCAGCTTGGAGGACGGGAGGGCCGGACTATACTACGAGCAGTACTTC. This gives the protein CASSLEDGRAGLYYEQYF.

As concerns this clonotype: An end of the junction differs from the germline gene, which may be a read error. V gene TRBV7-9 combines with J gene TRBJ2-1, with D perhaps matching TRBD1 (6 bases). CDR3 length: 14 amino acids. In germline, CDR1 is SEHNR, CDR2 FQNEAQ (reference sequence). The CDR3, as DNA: TGTGCCAGCGGCTTAAAGGGGGAGAAGAATGAGCAGTTCTTC. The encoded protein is CASGLKGEKNEQFF.

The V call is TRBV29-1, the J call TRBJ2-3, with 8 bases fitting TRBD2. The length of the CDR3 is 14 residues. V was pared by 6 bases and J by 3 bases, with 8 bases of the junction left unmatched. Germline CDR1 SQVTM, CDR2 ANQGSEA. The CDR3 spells CSVRVGGGTDTQYF. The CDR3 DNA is TGCAGCGTAAGAGTCGGCGGGGGGACAGATACGCAGTATTTT.

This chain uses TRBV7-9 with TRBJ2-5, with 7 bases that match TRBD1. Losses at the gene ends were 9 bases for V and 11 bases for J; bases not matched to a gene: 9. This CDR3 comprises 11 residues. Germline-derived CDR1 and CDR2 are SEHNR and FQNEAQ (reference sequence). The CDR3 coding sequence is TGTGCCAGTGGACAGGACAATGAGCAGTACTTC. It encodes CASGQDNEQYF.

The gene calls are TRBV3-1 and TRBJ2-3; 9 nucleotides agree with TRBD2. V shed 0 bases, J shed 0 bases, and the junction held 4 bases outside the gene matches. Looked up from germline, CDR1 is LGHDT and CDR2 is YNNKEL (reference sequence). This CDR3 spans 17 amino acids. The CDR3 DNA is TGTGCCAGCAGCCAAGAGGGACTAGCTGCTAGCACAGATACGCAGTATTTT. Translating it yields CASSQEGLAASTDTQYF.

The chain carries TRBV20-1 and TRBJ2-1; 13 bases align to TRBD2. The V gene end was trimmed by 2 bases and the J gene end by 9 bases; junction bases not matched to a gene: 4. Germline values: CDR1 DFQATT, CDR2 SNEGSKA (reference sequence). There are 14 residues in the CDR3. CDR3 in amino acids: CSARRTSGGSEQFF. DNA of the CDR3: TGCAGTGCTAGACGGACTAGCGGGGGCAGTGAGCAGTTCTTC.

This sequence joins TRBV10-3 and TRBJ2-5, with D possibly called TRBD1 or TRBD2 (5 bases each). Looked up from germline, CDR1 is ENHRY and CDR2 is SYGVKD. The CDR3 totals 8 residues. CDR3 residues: CWDETQYF. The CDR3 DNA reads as TGTTGGGACGAGACCCAGTACTTC.

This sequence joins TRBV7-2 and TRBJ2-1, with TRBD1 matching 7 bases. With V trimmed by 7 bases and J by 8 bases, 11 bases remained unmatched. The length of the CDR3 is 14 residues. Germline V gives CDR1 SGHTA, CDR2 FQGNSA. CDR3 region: CASTKGANGDEQFF. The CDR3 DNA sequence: TGTGCCAGCACCAAGGGGGCAAATGGGGATGAGCAGTTCTTC.

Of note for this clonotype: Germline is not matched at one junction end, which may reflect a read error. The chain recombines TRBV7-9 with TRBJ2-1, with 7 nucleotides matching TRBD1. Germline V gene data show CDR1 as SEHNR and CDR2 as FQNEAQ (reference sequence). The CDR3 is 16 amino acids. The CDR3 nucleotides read TGCGCCAGCAGCTCAGACGGGACAGCTTTTATTCTACGGCAGTTCTTC. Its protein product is CASSSDGTAFILRQFF.

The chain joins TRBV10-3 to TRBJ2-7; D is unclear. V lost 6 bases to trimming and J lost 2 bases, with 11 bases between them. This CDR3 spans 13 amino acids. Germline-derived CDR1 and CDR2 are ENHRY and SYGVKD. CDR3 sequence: CAIRHTETYEQYF. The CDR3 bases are TGTGCCATCAGGCACACAGAGACCTACGAGCAGTACTTC.

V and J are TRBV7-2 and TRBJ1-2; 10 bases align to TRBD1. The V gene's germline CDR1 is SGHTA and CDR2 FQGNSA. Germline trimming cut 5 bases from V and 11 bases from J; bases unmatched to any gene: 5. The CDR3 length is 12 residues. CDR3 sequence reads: CASSGRQGAYTF. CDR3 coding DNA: TGTGCCAGCAGCGGAAGACAGGGGGCTTACACCTTC.

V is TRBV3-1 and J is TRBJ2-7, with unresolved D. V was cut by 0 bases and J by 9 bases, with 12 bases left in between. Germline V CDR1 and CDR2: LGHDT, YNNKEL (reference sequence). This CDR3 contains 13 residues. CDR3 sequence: CASSQDRLHVQYF. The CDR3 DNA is TGTGCCAGCAGCCAAGATAGGCTGCACGTGCAGTACTTC.

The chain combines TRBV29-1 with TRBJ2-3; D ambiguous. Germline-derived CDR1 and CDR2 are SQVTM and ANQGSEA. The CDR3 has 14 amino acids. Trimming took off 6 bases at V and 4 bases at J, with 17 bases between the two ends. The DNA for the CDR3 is TGCAGCGTCGGAGACATTAAAGGTCCAGATACGCAGTATTTT. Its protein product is CSVGDIKGPDTQYF.

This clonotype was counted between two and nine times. The CDR3 DNA sequence: TGCGCCAGCAGCCCCTATACAGGGTCGGGGAGCTATGGCTACACCTTC. This sequence encodes CASSPYTGSGSYGYTF. This chain joins TRBV4-3 and TRBJ1-2, with a tentative D call TRBD1 (6 bases). With 4 bases removed from V and 4 bases from J, the gap between germline ends came to 19 bases. Germline CDR1 LGHNA, CDR2 YSLEER. The length of the CDR3 is 16 residues.

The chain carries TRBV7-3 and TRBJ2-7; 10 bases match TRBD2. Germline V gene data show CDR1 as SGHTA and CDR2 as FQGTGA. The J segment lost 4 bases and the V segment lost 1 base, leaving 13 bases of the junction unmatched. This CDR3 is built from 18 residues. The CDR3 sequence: CASSLIPEAGGSEYEQYF. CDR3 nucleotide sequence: TGTGCCAGCAGCTTAATTCCCGAAGCGGGAGGGAGTGAATACGAGCAGTACTTC.

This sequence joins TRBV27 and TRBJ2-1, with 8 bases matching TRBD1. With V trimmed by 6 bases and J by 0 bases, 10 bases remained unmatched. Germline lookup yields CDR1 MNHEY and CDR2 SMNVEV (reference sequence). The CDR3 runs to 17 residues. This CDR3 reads CASRPGRGTGSYNEQFF. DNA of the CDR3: TGTGCCAGCAGACCAGGAAGGGGGACAGGCTCCTACAATGAGCAGTTCTTC.

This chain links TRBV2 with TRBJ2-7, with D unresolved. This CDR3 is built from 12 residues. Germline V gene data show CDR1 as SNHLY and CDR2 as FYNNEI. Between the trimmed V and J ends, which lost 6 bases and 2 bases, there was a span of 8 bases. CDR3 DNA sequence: TGTGCCAGCAGACCTGACACCTACGAGCAGTACTTC. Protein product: CASRPDTYEQYF.

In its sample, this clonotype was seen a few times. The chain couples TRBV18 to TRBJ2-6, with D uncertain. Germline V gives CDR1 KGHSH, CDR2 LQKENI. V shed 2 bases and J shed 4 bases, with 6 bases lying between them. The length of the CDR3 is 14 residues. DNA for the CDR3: TGTGCCAGCTCACCAGTGTCGGGGGCCAACGTCCTGACTTTC. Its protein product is CASSPVSGANVLTF.

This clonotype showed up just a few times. For the CDR3, the DNA is TGCAGCGACTTTTCCCCAGATACGCAGTATTTT. Protein: CSDFSPDTQYF. The rearrangement uses TRBV29-1 and TRBJ2-3, with D hard to call. Germline CDR1 and CDR2: SQVTM and ANQGSEA. Between the trimmed V and J ends, which lost 7 bases and 4 bases, there was a span of 9 bases. The length of the CDR3 is 11 residues.

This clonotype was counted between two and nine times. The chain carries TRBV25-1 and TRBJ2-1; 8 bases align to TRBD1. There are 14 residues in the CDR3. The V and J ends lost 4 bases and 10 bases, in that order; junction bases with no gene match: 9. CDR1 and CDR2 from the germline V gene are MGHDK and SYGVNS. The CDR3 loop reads CASSAPTGAEEQFF. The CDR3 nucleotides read TGTGCCAGCAGTGCTCCGACAGGGGCCGAGGAGCAGTTCTTC.

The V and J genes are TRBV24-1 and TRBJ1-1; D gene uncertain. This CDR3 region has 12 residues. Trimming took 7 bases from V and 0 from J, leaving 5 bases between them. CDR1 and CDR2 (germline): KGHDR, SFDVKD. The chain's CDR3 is CATRPMNTEAFF. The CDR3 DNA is TGTGCCACCAGGCCCATGAACACTGAAGCTTTCTTT.

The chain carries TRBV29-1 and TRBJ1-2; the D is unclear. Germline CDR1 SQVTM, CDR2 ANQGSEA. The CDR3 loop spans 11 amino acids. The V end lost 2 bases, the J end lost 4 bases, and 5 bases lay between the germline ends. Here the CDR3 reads CSVEYSYGYTF. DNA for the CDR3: TGCAGCGTTGAATACAGCTATGGCTACACCTTC.

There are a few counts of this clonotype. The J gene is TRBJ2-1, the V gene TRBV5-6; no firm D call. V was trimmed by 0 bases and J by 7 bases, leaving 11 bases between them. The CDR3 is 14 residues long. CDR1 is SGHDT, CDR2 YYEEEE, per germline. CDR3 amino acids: CASSLEVVSNEQFF. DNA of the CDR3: TGTGCCAGCAGCTTGGAAGTAGTATCGAATGAGCAGTTCTTC.

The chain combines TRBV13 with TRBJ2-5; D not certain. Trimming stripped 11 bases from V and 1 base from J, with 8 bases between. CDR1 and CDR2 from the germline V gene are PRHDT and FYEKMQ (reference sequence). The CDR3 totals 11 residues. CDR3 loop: CAAGRQETQYF. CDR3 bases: TGTGCCGCCGGTCGCCAAGAGACCCAGTACTTC.